These 21 T cell receptor beta chains were sequenced from one sample in a study. One entry per CDR3 protein results from TCRdb running MiXCR on the RT-PCR reads. Found here are fewer than 800,000 distinct CDR3 sequences, 14% of them singletons; the top ten hold 3.6%. The specimen was memory CD4+ T cells from blood. The receptor set was obtained from a female donor in good health, serving as a healthy control.

This clonotype was recorded at least ten times. The rearrangement joins TRBV11-2 to TRBJ2-2; D perhaps matches TRBD2 (6 bases). This CDR3 contains 15 residues. V was clipped by 0 bases and J by 5 bases, with 10 bases between them. Germline V gene lookup returns CDR1 SGHAT and CDR2 FQNNGV. The CDR3 protein is CASSLERGSTGELFF. The CDR3 DNA is TGTGCCAGCAGCTTAGAGCGGGGCTCGACCGGGGAGCTGTTTTTT.

This clonotype was recorded many times. CDR3 sequence (DNA): TGCAGCGTTGTTGTCAGGGGGCCCACTGAAGCTTTCTTT. It yields the protein CSVVVRGPTEAFF. The chain employs TRBV29-1 and TRBJ1-1, with TRBD1 identical over 8 bases. Germline trimming cut 4 bases from V and 4 bases from J; bases unmatched to any gene: 5. The CDR3 contains 13 residues. The germline V gene encodes CDR1 SQVTM and CDR2 ANQGSEA.

At least ten counts were recorded for this clonotype. The chain has TRBV6-5 and TRBJ2-1, with 9 bases matching TRBD2. CDR3 length: 14 amino acids. Germline values: CDR1 MNHEY, CDR2 SVGAGI. The ends lost 6 bases at V and 15 bases at J; junction bases unmatched: 15. The CDR3 is CASSLIGGGAIPFF. For the CDR3, the DNA is TGTGCCAGCAGCCTCATCGGCGGGGGGGCGATCCCGTTCTTC.

The rearrangement joins TRBV18 to TRBJ2-6; D is undetermined. V was shortened by 1 base and J by 0 bases, with 10 bases between the two germline ends. This CDR3 contains 17 residues. Germline values: CDR1 KGHSH, CDR2 LQKENI. The DNA of the CDR3 is TGTGCCAGCTCACCACAAAGTCCCGGCTCTGGGGCCAACGTCCTGACTTTC. This sequence encodes CASSPQSPGSGANVLTF. Combining the CDR3 with reference TRBV18 and TRBJ2-6 gives the whole variable domain NAGVMQNPRHLVRRRGQEARLRCSPMKGHSHVYWYRQLPEEGLKFMVYLQKENIIDESGMPKERFSAEFPKEGPSILRIQQVVRGDSAAYFCASSPQSPGSGANVLTFGAGSRLTVL.

The chain couples TRBV20-1 to TRBJ2-7; D gene unclear. Germline V gives CDR1 DFQATT, CDR2 SNEGSKA (reference sequence). The length of the CDR3 is 11 residues. Between the trimmed V and J ends, which lost 0 bases and 9 bases, there was a span of 9 bases. The CDR3 is CSARDSPLQYF. The CDR3 DNA follows: TGCAGTGCTAGAGATTCCCCGTTGCAGTACTTC.

This clonotype has only a few counts. The chain links TRBV28 to TRBJ2-4, with D possibly matching TRBD1 (6 bases). Per germline, CDR1 MDHEN and CDR2 SYDVKM. V was cut by 10 bases and J by 2 bases, with 15 bases left in between. The CDR3 extends over 14 amino acids. This CDR3 is CAIQGAGSKNIQYF. The CDR3 DNA reads TGTGCCATACAGGGCGCAGGGTCCAAAAACATTCAGTACTTC.

In this sample, this clonotype turned up many times. The chain uses TRBV4-3 and TRBJ2-2; D is ambiguous. The CDR3 length is 13 residues. From germline, CDR1 is LGHNA and CDR2 YSLEER. Trimming shortened V by 0 bases and J by 7 bases, and 6 bases separated the two germline ends. The DNA for the CDR3 is TGCGCCAGCAGCCAAGAACCCGGCGGGGAGCTGTTTTTT. Its protein is CASSQEPGGELFF.

This clonotype was observed many times. The chain links TRBV20-1 to TRBJ2-5, with no clear D. Germline assignment: CDR1 DFQATT and CDR2 SNEGSKA (reference sequence). V lost 7 bases to trimming and J lost 5 bases, with 11 bases between them. This CDR3 comprises 11 residues. CDR3: CSGGFAETQYF. CDR3 sequence (DNA): TGCAGTGGTGGCTTTGCGGAGACCCAGTACTTC.

The V call is TRBV25-1, the J call TRBJ2-7; 12 nucleotides align to TRBD2. V lost 6 bases, J lost 6 bases, and 12 bases stayed unmatched. The CDR3 consists of 16 residues. Germline lookup yields CDR1 MGHDK and CDR2 SYGVNS. CDR3 sequence reads: CASRGTTSGRICEQYF. Here the CDR3 DNA reads TGTGCCAGCAGGGGGACGACTAGCGGGAGAATCTGCGAGCAGTACTTC.

J is TRBJ2-2 and V is TRBV20-1; TRBD2 agrees at 12 bases. The CDR3 is 16 residues long. CDR1 is DFQATT and CDR2 is SNEGSKA in the germline V gene (reference sequence). With 2 bases clipped from V and 6 bases from J, the junction kept 7 bases outside the gene matches. CDR3 amino acids: CSARKGASGGAGELFF. CDR3 nucleotide sequence: TGCAGTGCTAGAAAGGGTGCTAGCGGGGGGGCCGGGGAGCTGTTTTTT.

This clonotype was observed a few times. The chain has TRBV27 and TRBJ1-4; D gene ambiguous. CDR3 length: 13 residues. V was clipped by 6 bases and J by 6 bases, with 11 bases between them. Germline V CDR1 and CDR2: MNHEY, SMNVEV (reference sequence). The CDR3 loop is CASSTEGDEKLFF. CDR3 nucleotides: TGTGCCAGCAGCACAGAGGGCGATGAAAAACTGTTTTTT.

The rearrangement joins TRBV4-3 to TRBJ2-2; 9 bases are shared with TRBD2. There are 17 residues in the CDR3. Trimming removed 0 bases from V and 1 base from J; junction bases left unmatched: 3. CDR1 and CDR2 from the germline V gene are LGHNA and YSLEER. This chain's CDR3 is CASSQEDSGRNTGELFF. The CDR3, as DNA: TGCGCCAGCAGCCAAGAGGATAGCGGGAGGAACACCGGGGAGCTGTTTTTT.

This clonotype turned up a few times. J is TRBJ1-5 and V is TRBV28; maybe TRBD1 (5 bases). V was shortened by 6 bases and J by 5 bases, with 20 bases between the two germline ends. Germline values: CDR1 MDHEN, CDR2 SYDVKM. CDR3 length equals 16 residues. CDR3 sequence (DNA): TGTGCCAGCAGGCAAGGCCAAGGGGCTTTCTATCAGCCCCAGCATTTT. This encodes CASRQGQGAFYQPQHF.

Note on this clonotype: It may be a read error: a sequence one base away is much more abundant. The V and J genes are TRBV10-3 and TRBJ2-1; D ambiguous. CDR3 size: 14 residues. Trimming removed 5 bases from V and 9 bases from J, with 17 bases in between. Germline V gives CDR1 ENHRY, CDR2 SYGVKD. CDR3 in DNA: TGTGCCATCAGTAGTGGGCTAGGTACTGGTGAGCAGTTCTTC. It encodes CAISSGLGTGEQFF.

Points on this clonotype: A much larger clone differs by one base, so this may be a read error. The chain carries TRBV24-1 and TRBJ2-5; a possible D gene is TRBD2 (6 bases). The V gene lost 3 bases and the J gene lost 5 bases, with 18 bases spanning the gap. The germline V gene encodes CDR1 KGHDR and CDR2 SFDVKD. The CDR3 is 16 residues long. The CDR3 DNA reads as TGTGCCACCAGTGATCGTCGAACGGGAGCTGTGGAGACCCAGTACTTC. Its protein product is CATSDRRTGAVETQYF.

The chain joins TRBV9 to TRBJ2-5; TRBD1 matches at 7 bases. The germline V gene has CDR1 SGDLS and CDR2 YYNGEE. With 4 bases clipped from V and 5 bases from J, the junction kept 14 bases outside the gene matches. The CDR3 is made up of 16 amino acids. Here the CDR3 DNA reads TGTGCCAGCAGCCGAGGGGGCGTCAGGGACGGGGAGACCCAGTACTTC. It specifies CASSRGGVRDGETQYF.

This clonotype was detected a few times. The chain carries TRBV5-6 and TRBJ1-1; D remains unclear. The CDR3 length is 13 residues. Trimming took off 9 bases at V and 5 bases at J, with 17 bases between the two ends. CDR1 and CDR2 from the germline V gene are SGHDT and YYEEEE. CDR3 coding DNA: TGTGCCACTCAAGACGGGCGACGAACTGAAGCTTTCTTT. This sequence encodes CATQDGRRTEAFF.

This chain uses TRBV24-1 with TRBJ2-3, with 8 bases lining up with TRBD1. V shed 3 bases and J 9 bases; nucleotides not matched to a gene: 16. Germline V gene lookup returns CDR1 KGHDR and CDR2 SFDVKD. This CDR3 region has 17 residues. CDR3 region: CATSDPTGGQAGGTQYF. The CDR3 bases are TGTGCCACCAGTGATCCGACCGGGGGACAGGCCGGTGGGACGCAGTATTTT.

This clonotype has more than one count but fewer than ten. The chain carries TRBV20-1 and TRBJ2-7; no firm D call. The CDR3 length is 13 residues. V gave up 0 bases and J gave up 0 bases, with 6 bases separating them. Germline V gene data show CDR1 as DFQATT and CDR2 as SNEGSKA (reference sequence). This CDR3 reads CSARDSSSYEQYF. CDR3 DNA: TGCAGTGCTAGAGACTCCAGCTCCTACGAGCAGTACTTC.

The chain is built from TRBV7-9 and TRBJ1-1, with 9 bases aligning to TRBD1. From germline, CDR1 is SEHNR and CDR2 FQNEAQ (reference sequence). Trimming removed 5 bases from V and 5 bases from J; junction bases left unmatched: 6. CDR3 length: 14 amino acids. The chain's CDR3 is CASSPGQGETEAFF. In DNA form, the CDR3 reads TGTGCCAGCAGCCCGGGACAGGGTGAGACTGAAGCTTTCTTT.

The rearrangement joins TRBV7-2 to TRBJ1-1; 8 positions agree with TRBD1. V gave up 0 bases and J gave up 9 bases; unmatched junction bases: 3. The CDR3 extends over 13 amino acids. Germline values: CDR1 SGHTA, CDR2 FQGNSA. CDR3 coding DNA: TGTGCCAGCAGCTTAGCGGACAGGGAGAAAGCTTTCTTT. This translates into CASSLADREKAFF.